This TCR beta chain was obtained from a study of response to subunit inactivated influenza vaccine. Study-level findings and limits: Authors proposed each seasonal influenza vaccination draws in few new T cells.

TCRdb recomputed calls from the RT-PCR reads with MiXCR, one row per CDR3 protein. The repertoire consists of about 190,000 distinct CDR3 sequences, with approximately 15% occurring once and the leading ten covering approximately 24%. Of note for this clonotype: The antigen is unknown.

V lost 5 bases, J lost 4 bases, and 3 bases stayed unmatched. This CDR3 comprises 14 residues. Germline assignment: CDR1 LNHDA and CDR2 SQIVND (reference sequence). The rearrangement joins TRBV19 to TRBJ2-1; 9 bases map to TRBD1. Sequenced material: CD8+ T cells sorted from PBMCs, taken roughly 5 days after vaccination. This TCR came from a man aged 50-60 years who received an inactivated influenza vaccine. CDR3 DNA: TGTGCCAGTAGTCAGGGACAGGGTTACAATGAGCAGTTCTTC. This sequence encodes CASSQGQGYNEQFF.